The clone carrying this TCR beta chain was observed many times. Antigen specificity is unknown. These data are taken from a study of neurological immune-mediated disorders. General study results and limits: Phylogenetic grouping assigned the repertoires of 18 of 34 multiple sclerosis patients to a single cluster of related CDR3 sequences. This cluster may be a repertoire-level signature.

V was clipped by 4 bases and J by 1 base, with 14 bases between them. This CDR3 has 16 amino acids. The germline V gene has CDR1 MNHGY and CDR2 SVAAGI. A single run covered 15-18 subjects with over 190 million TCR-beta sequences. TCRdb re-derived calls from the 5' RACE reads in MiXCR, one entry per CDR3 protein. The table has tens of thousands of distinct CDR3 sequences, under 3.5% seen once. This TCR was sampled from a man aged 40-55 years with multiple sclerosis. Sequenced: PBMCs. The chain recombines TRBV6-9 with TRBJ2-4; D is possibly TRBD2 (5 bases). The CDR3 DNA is TGTGCCAGCAGTTTCGCTACGAGGGTGGCCAAAAACATTCAGTACTTC. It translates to CASSFATRVAKNIQYF.